This T cell receptor (beta chain) was sequenced in a study of OX40 agonist ivuxolimab in advanced cancers. Study-level findings and limits: Clonal expansion was seen in CD4+ and CD8+ blood T cells by week 6 at 0.1 to 3.0 mg/kg. Averaging showed that CD8+ T cells had more expanded clones than CD4+ did. Antigen targets of the expanded peripheral T cells went undetermined.

With 4 bases removed from V and 1 base from J, the gap between germline ends came to 10 bases. CDR1 and CDR2 from the germline V gene are MNHNS and SASEGT. CDR3 size: 14 residues. Repertoires were generated with immunoSEQ multiplex PCR, while TCRdb's copy carries only in-frame clones and drops some. The sample yields about 70,000 clones, approximately 90% seen once. A word on this clone: Its antigen is still unknown.

The chain is built from TRBV6-1 and TRBJ1-1; the D is unclear. This receptor was taken from an adult with an advanced solid tumor such as melanoma, head and neck, liver or kidney cancer. Sample: CD4+ or CD8+ T cells sorted from blood, taken in a trial of the OX40 agonist ivuxolimab. The CDR3 is CASSALLANTEAFF. Here the CDR3 DNA reads TGTGCCAGCAGTGCTCTTCTGGCGAACACTGAAGCTTTCTTT.